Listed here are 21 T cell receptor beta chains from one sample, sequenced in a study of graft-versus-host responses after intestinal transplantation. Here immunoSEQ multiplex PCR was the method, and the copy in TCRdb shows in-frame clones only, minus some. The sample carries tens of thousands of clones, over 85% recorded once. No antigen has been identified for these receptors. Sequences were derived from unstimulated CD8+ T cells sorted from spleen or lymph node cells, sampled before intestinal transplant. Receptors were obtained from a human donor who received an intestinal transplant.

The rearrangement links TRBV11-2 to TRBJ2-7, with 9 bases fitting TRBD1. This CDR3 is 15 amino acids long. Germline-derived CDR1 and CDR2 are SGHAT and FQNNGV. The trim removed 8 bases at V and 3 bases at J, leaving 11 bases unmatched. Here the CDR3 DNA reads TGTGCCAGCCGCCTGGGACAGGGTACCCTCTACGAGCAGTACTTC. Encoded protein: CASRLGQGTLYEQYF.

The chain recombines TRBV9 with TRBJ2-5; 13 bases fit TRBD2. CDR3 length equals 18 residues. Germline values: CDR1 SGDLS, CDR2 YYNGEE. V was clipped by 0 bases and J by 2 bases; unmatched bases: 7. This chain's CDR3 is CASSVGTSGGAIQETQYF. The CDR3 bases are TGTGCCAGCAGCGTAGGGACTAGCGGGGGCGCAATACAAGAGACCCAGTACTTC.

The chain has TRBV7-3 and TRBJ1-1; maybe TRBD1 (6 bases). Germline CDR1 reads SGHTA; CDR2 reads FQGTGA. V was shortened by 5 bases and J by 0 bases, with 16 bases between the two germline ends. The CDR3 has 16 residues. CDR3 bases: TGTGCCAGCAGCCCTCCCCCAGGGGCCATGAACACTGAAGCTTTCTTT. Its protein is CASSPPPGAMNTEAFF. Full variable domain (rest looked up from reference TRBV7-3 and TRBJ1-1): GAGVSQTPSNKVTEKGKYVELRCDPISGHTALYWYRQSLGQGPEFLIYFQGTGAADDSGLPNDRFFAVRPEGSVSTLKIQRTERGDSAVYLCASSPPPGAMNTEAFFGQGTRLTVV.

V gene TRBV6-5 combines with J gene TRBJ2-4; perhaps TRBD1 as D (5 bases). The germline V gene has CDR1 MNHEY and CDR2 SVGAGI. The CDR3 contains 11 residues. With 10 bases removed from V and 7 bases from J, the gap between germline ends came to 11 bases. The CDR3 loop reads CATLDSNIQYF. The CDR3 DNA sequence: TGTGCCACCCTCGACAGTAACATTCAGTACTTC.

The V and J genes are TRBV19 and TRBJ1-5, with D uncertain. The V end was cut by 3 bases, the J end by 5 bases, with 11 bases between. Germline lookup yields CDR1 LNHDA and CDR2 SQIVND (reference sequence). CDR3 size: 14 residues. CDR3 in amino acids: CASSIVSEDQPQHF. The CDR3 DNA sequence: TGTGCCAGTAGTATTGTTTCAGAGGATCAGCCCCAGCATTTT.

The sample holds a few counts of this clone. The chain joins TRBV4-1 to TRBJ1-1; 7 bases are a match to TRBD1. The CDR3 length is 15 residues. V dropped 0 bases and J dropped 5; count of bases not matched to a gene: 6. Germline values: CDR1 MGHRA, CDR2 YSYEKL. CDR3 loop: CASSQDDREETEAFF. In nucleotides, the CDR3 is TGCGCCAGCAGCCAAGATGACAGGGAGGAGACTGAAGCTTTCTTT.

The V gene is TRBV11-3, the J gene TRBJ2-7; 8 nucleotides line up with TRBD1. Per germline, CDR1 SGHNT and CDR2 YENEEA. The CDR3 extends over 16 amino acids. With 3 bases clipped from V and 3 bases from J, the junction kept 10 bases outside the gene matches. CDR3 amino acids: CASSFRVGQGLYEQYF. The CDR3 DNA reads TGTGCCAGCAGCTTCCGGGTAGGACAGGGACTCTACGAGCAGTACTTC.

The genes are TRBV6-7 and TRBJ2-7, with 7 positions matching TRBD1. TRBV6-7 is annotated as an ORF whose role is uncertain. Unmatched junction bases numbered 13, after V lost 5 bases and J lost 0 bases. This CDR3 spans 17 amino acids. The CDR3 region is CASSILRQGHNSYEQYF. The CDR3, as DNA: TGTGCCAGCAGTATTCTCCGACAGGGACACAACTCCTACGAGCAGTACTTC.

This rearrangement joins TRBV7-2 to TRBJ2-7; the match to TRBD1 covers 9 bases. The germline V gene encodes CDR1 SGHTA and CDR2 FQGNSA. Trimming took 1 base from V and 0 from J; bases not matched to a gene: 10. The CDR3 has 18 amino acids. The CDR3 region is CASSLEGSTGGFSYEQYF. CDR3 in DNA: TGTGCCAGCAGCTTAGAGGGTTCGACAGGGGGATTCTCCTACGAGCAGTACTTC.

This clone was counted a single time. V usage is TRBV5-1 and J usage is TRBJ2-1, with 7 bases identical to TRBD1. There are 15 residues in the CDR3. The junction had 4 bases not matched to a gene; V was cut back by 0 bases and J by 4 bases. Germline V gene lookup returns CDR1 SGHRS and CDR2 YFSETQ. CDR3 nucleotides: TGCGCCAGCAGCTTGGTGTCAGGGGGTTACAATGAGCAGTTCTTC. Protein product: CASSLVSGGYNEQFF.

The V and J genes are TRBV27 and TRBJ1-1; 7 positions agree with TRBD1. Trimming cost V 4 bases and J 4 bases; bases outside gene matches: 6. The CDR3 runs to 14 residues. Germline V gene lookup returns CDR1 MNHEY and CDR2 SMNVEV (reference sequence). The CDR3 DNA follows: TGTGCCAGCAGTTACAGGGGTTTGGGCACTGAAGCTTTCTTT. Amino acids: CASSYRGLGTEAFF.

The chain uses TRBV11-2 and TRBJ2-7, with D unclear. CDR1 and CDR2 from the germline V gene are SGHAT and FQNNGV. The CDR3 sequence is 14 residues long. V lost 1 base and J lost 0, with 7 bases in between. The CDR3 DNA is TGTGCCAGCAGCTTAGTCGCCGGCTCCTACGAGCAGTACTTC. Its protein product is CASSLVAGSYEQYF. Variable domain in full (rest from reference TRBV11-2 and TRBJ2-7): EAGVAQSPRYKIIEKRQSVAFWCNPISGHATLYWYQQILGQGPKLLIQFQNNGVVDDSQLPKDRFSAERLKGVDSTLKIQPAKLEDSAVYLCASSLVAGSYEQYFGPGTRLTVT.

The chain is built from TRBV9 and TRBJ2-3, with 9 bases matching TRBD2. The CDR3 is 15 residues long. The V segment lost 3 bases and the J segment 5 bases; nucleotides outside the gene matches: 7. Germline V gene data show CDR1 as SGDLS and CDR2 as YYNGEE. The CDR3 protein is CASSAWTSVGDTQYF. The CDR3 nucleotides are TGTGCCAGCAGCGCCTGGACTAGCGTTGGAGATACGCAGTATTTT.

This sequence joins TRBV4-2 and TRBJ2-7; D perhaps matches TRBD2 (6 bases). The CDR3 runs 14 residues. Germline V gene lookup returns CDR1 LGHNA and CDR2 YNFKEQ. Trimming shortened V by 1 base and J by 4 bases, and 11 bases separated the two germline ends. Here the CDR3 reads CASSQGAGRYEQYF. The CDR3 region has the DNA TGTGCCAGCAGCCAAGGGGCGGGACGTTACGAGCAGTACTTC.

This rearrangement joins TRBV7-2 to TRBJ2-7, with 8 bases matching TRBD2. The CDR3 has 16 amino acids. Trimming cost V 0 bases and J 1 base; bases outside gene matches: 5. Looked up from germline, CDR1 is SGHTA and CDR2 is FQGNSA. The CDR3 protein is CASSLAAGVLSYEQYF. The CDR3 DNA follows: TGTGCCAGCAGCTTAGCAGCGGGGGTTCTTTCCTACGAGCAGTACTTC.

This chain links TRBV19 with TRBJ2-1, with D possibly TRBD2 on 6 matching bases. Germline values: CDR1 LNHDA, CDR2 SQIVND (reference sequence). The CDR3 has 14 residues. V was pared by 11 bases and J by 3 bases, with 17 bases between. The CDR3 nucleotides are TGTGCCTCCTCTTGGGGGGTCAACTACAATGAGCAGTTCTTC. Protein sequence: CASSWGVNYNEQFF. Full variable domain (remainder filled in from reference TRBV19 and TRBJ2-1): DGGITQSPKYLFRKEGQNVTLSCEQNLNHDAMYWYRQDPGQGLRLIYYSQIVNDFQKGDIAEGYSVSREKKESFPLTVTSAQKNPTAFYLCASSWGVNYNEQFFGPGTRLTVL.

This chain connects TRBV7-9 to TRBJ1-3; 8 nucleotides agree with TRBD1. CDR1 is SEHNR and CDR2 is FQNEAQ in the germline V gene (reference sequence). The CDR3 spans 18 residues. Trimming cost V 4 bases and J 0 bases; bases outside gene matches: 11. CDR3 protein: CASSSYSLDRGSGNTIYF. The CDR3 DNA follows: TGTGCCAGCAGCTCCTACTCACTCGACAGGGGCTCTGGAAACACCATATATTTT.

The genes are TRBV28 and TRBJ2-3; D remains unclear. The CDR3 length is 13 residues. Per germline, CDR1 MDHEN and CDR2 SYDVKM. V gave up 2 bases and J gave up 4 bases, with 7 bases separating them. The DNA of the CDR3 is TGTGCCAGCAGTTTACCTATATCAGATACGCAGTATTTT. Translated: CASSLPISDTQYF.

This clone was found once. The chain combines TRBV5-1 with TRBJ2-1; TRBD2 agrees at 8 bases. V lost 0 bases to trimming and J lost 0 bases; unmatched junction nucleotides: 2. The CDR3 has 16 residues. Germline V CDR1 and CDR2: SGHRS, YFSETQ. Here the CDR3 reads CASSLGAGDSYNEQFF. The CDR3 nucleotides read TGCGCCAGCAGCTTGGGAGCGGGGGACTCCTACAATGAGCAGTTCTTC.

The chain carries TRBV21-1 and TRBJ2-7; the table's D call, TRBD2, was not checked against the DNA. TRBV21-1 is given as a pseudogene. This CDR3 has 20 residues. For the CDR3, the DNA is TGTGCCAGCAGCAAAATAGACTCTACTGGGGAGGGTATCCGCCAGGACGAGCAGTACTTC. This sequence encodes CASSKIDSTGEGIRQDEQYF.

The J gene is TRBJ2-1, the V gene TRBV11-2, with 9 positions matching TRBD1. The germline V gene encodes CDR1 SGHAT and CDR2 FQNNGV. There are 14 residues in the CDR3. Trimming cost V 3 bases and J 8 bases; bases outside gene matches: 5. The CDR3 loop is CASSFGTGSHEQFF. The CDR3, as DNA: TGTGCCAGCAGCTTCGGGACAGGGAGCCATGAGCAGTTCTTC.